This T cell receptor beta chain was obtained from a study of radiation and T cells in renal cell carcinoma (TCRdb year 2020). Background on the whole study: The samples were drawn from a clinical trial, where primary renal cell carcinomas were treated with 15 Gy of stereotactic body radiation therapy and then removed by nephrectomy 4 weeks afterward. In total, some 50 samples, comprising approximately 26 tumors and approximately 27 peripheral blood samples, were subjected to TCR beta sequencing. In the 53 samples combined, 4,016,671 unique CDR3 nucleotide sequences were found, encoding roughly 3,000,000 unique CDR3 amino acid sequences. Broader findings and caveats from the paper: Because pretreatment tumor biopsies were not available, the study could not determine whether clonotypes were already present within the tumor at baseline. In blood, the top tumor clonotypes increased from baseline to 2 weeks after radiation and then shrank by 4 weeks, which suggests a temporary expansion of tumor-resident clones. The single-armed trial design could not address effects of radiation dose or scheduling on the TCR repertoire. Blood repertoire dynamics were not followed beyond 4 weeks after treatment.

Its CDR3 holds 14 amino acids, cysteine through phenylalanine. This entry keeps only the CDR3 DNA: 42 bases, framed from base 1. V gives up 6 bases and J gives up 4 bases, and the segment between their germline ends measures 15 bases. The germline V gene specifies MGHDK as CDR1 and SYGVNS as CDR2. On this clone: Its antigen is still unknown. No much larger clone is present one base from it, and per-base qualities are unavailable.

The time point label, as the study defines it: blood 2 weeks post-SBRT. This specimen's treatment or condition label, per the study, means: 15 Gy SBRT to primary tumor, nephrectomy 4 weeks later. To follow tumor-enriched clonotypes, peripheral blood was collected serially from radiation-treated patients at baseline and again at 2 weeks and 4 weeks after SBRT. Every patient had renal cell carcinoma of clear cell pathology. Genomic DNA for TCR sequencing was prepared using the QIAamp DNA Blood Mini Kit (Qiagen). Samples were included in the analyses only if all quality control checks were passed. The immunoSEQ kit was used, according to the manufacturer's recommendations, to generate TCR beta libraries from genomic DNA. For library preparation, a first multiplex PCR was performed with proprietary primers, followed by a second PCR in which unique barcodes were added, and bead cleanups were performed after each round. A positive control reaction and a negative control reaction, both provided in the kit, were run with every batch of samples. The final libraries underwent checking on an Agilent 4200 TapeStation D1000 ScreenTape, volumetric pooling, and quantification by qPCR. An Illumina NextSeq500 fitted with a MidOutput 150-cycle cartridge performed the sequencing, running 156 Read1 cycles and 15 Index1 cycles with the kit's custom primers. The pooled library was loaded at around 1.1 pM with a roughly 20% PhiX control spike-in. In the original analysis: Vendor-processed data were analyzed in R, and a clonotype was defined as all T cells sharing the same CDR3 nucleotide sequence. In the clone abundance analyses, frequencies in each sample were normalized to that sample's 10,000 most abundant clones. Public T cell clones, which averaged fewer than five per sample, were excluded before analysis. Tumor-enriched and baseline blood-enriched clonotypes were defined by at least a 32-fold difference in abundance between compartments. A beta-binomial differential abundance model was used to identify clonotypes that expanded or contracted between blood time points. Tumor-blood repertoire similarity was measured with the Baroni-Urbani and Buser coefficient, and group comparisons used two-tailed Wilcoxon tests in R. TCRdb limited this immuneACCESS table to in-frame rearrangements with V and J called. A share of clones is missing; checked studies link under half to unresolved V genes, and the rest is unexplained. Clone size and the V and J calls come from that table; the DNA yielded D and trimming. Counted in this sample were roughly 130,000 clones; 88% of them appeared once. The ten largest clonotypes hold more than 5% of the sample.

The rearrangement combines TRBV25-1 with TRBJ2-5; possibly the D gene is TRBD2, per 6 matching bases. The sample in question was blood, obtained from a patient whose treatment included radiotherapy and nephrectomy. The TCR sequence derives from a woman in her 70s with renal cell carcinoma. The DNA sequence reads TGTGCCAGCAGGGAGGGATCGGCTAGAGAGACCCAGTACTTC. The translation is CASREGSARETQYF. The entire variable domain, with the stretches around the CDR3 drawn from the reference TRBV25-1 and TRBJ2-5 proteins, is EADIYQTPRYLVIGTGKKITLECSQTMGHDKMYWYQQDPGMELHLIHYSYGVNSTEKGDLSSESTVSRIRTEHFPLTLESARPSHTSQYLCASREGSARETQYFGPGTRLLVL.